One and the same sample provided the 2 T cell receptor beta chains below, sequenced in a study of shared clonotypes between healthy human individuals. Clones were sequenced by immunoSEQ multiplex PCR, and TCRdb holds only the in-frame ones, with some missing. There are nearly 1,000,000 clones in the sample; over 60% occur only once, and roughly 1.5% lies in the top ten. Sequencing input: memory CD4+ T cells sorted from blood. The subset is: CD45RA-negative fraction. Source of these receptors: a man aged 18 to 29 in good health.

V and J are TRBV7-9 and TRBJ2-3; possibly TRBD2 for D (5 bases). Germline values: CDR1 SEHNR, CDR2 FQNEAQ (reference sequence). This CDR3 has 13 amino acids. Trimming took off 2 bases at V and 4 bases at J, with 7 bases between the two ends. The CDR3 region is CASSLSGSDTQYF. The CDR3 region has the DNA TGTGCCAGCAGCTTATCGGGGTCAGATACGCAGTATTTT.

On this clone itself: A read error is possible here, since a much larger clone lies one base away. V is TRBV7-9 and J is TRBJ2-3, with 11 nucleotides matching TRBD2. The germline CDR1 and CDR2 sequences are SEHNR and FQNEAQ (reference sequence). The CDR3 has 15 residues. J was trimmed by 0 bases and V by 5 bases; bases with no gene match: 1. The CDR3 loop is CASSRTSGSTDTQYF. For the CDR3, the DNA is TGTGCCAGCAGCCGGACTAGCGGGAGCACAGATACGCAGTATTTT.